This TCR beta chain was documented in a study of CD8+CD57+ T cells in acquired aplastic anemia (dated by TCRdb to 2016 to 2019). For the wider study: On average, sorted CD4+ and CD8+ cells yielded 2.5 to 3.5 ug of extracted DNA, with a range of roughly 0.18 to 27.4 ug. CD8+CD57+ expansion was defined as frequency above the mean frequency observed in healthy subjects. General conclusions and limits of the study: Roughly 30 CD8+ CDR3 sequences were found to be shared between patients and controls, but these sequences appeared to be highly expressed in patients and within the immunodominant clones of the patients. No significant difference in CD8+ Simpson's diversity was found between patients and healthy controls (P=0.060).

The patients picked for sequencing were ones in whom flow cytometry had shown an expansion of CD8+CD57+ cells. Severe acquired aplastic anemia was diagnosed in all patients according to International Study of Aplastic Anemia and Agranulocytosis and Camitta criteria. No patient had received any therapy when blood was sampled. In the study, sorted CD4+ and CD8+ blood T cells from patients with severe aplastic anemia and from healthy subjects underwent deep sequencing of TCR repertoires. Patients were enrolled in the USA under clinicaltrials.gov protocols 00001620, 01623167, 00001397, 00071045, 00081523 and 00961064. Ficoll-Paque density gradient centrifugation was used to isolate peripheral blood mononuclear cells. Before DNA extraction, CD4+ and CD8+ T cells were sorted by FACS or by magnetic beads. On this clonotype itself: The antigen it binds to is not known. No qualities accompany the bases; no much larger clone lies one base away.

V and J are truncated by 3 bases and 8 bases respectively, leaving an intervening sequence of 9 bases. Looking up the germline V gene yields CDR1 SGDLS and CDR2 YYNGEE. The CDR3 holds 13 amino acids from the cysteine to the phenylalanine. The retained sequence is limited to the CDR3, 39 bases, with the frame set at the first base. Profiling of TCR beta VDJ combinations and CDR3 sequences used genomic DNA as the template. An Illumina HiSeq 2000 was the platform used for TCR repertoire sequencing. The authors processed their data as follows. TRBV/TRBJ rearrangement plots, CDR3 size and DJ length profiles, and Simpson's diversity index were used to assess repertoires. The immunodominant clone was defined as the most abundant DNA sequence in deep sequencing data. CDR3 amino acid sequences were screened for sharing across subjects and were compared with published repertoires and the VDJdb database. TCRdb reran the public reads through fastp at Q25 and MiXCR, keeping productive beta chains. Each entry is one CDR3 protein sequence, shown with its most common DNA and genes. TCRdb's processing, not the authors', yielded these V and J calls. The sample has approximately 190,000 distinct CDR3 sequences on record, 48% of them singletons. The biggest ten clones account for 9.7% of the sample.

This clonotype was sampled from a human donor with aplastic anemia. Recombination linked TRBV9 to TRBJ1-6, with a weak D call of TRBD1 (6 bases match). Specimen: sorted CD4+, CD8+, or CD8+CD57+ T cells (not recorded which) from PBMCs. The bases read TGTGCCAGCAGCGCTAACAGGGATTCACCCCTCCACTTT. The resulting protein is CASSANRDSPLHF. With all but the CDR3 taken from the reference TRBV9 and TRBJ1-6 genes, the full variable domain is: DSGVTQTPKHLITATGQRVTLRCSPRSGDLSVYWYQQSLDQGLQFLIQYYNGEERAKGNILERFSAQQFPDLHSELNLSSLELGDSALYFCASSANRDSPLHFGNGTRLTVT.